The sequence of this T cell receptor (beta chain) was determined in a study of high-grade serous ovarian cancer treatment subgroups. Notes on the study in general: Without spatial data, bulk sequencing limits insight into HGSC tumor diversity.

Tumor samples were obtained before definitive surgery or chemotherapy. This clone has just a few counts. What it binds is unknown. The V and J ends lost 5 bases and 5 bases respectively, with 15 bases between them. CDR3 length equals 14 residues. Germline CDR1 reads SGHTA; CDR2 reads FQGTGA. Using immunoSEQ multiplex PCR, the repertoire was profiled, and TCRdb retains in-frame clones only, with some absent. The table has about 6,600 clones, 75% to 85% seen once; the top ten hold over 6.5%. The V gene is TRBV7-3, the J gene TRBJ2-5, with D possibly being TRBD2 (6 bases). What was sequenced was tumor tissue. This clonotype originated in a human donor with high-grade serous ovarian cancer. The CDR3 nucleotides read TGTGCCAGCAGCCCCTCTAGCGCGGGGGAGACCCAGTACTTC. Protein: CASSPSSAGETQYF.